These 26 T cell receptor beta chains share one sample of origin, sequenced in a study of cytomegalovirus exposure and HLA in healthy donors. Amplification used 60 Vbeta primers and 13 Jbeta primers. The method was immunoSEQ multiplex PCR; TCRdb's version includes in-frame clones alone and lacks a portion of them. The profile shows some 89,000 clones, 80% to 90% of them singletons. Sample: PBMCs. These receptors were taken from a woman under 40 in good health and CMV-seronegative.

The chain couples TRBV18 to TRBJ1-3; 7 nucleotides agree with TRBD1. The CDR3 totals 18 residues. Germline loops: CDR1 KGHSH, CDR2 LQKENI. V shed 1 base, J shed 0 bases, and the junction held 9 bases outside the gene matches. The DNA for the CDR3 is TGTGCCAGCTCACCACTACCTCCGGGACAGAGCTCTGGAAACACCATATATTTT. Its protein is CASSPLPPGQSSGNTIYF.

The chain recombines TRBV28 with TRBJ2-5; weak D call: TRBD2 (6 bases). Near its end, the DNA agrees better with TRBJ2-7, so the J call may be wrong. This CDR3 has 17 amino acids. Germline V CDR1 and CDR2: MDHEN, SYDVKM. The CDR3 DNA follows: TGTGCCAGCAGTTCCCGGCCGGCGGGGCCGACCTCCTACGAGCAGTACTTC. The encoded protein is CASSSRPAGPTSYEQYF.

This clone was seen a handful of times. The chain links TRBV19 to TRBJ2-7; no clear D gene. The V end was cut by 5 bases, the J end by 4 bases, with 15 bases between. This CDR3 comprises 14 residues. CDR1 and CDR2 (germline): LNHDA, SQIVND (reference sequence). The CDR3 region has the DNA TGTGCCAGTAGTGAGGTCGTGAAAAGATACGAGCAGTACTTC. It encodes CASSEVVKRYEQYF.

The V gene is TRBV27, the J gene TRBJ1-1; 7 positions match TRBD1. Trimming at V came to 6 bases and at J to 1 base, leaving 11 bases not matched to a gene. CDR1 is MNHEY, CDR2 SMNVEV, per germline (reference sequence). There are 16 residues in the CDR3. Written as DNA, the CDR3 is TGTGCCAGCAGCATCCTTGGAAGGGGGCCGAACACTGAAGCTTTCTTT. Translated: CASSILGRGPNTEAFF.

The chain couples TRBV18 to TRBJ1-1, with TRBD1 as a possible D gene (5 bases). Deletions cut 1 base from V and 1 base from J, with 10 bases between. Germline V gives CDR1 KGHSH, CDR2 LQKENI. This CDR3 comprises 15 residues. CDR3 in DNA: TGTGCCAGCTCACCACAACAGGCCTCGAACACTGAAGCTTTCTTT. Translation: CASSPQQASNTEAFF.

This chain links TRBV28 with TRBJ1-1; D remains ambiguous. Trimming stripped 6 bases from V and 10 bases from J, with 18 bases between. This CDR3 region has 13 residues. Germline CDR1 and CDR2: MDHEN and SYDVKM. The chain's CDR3 is CASRDTQVIGAFF. Written as DNA, the CDR3 is TGTGCCAGCAGGGATACCCAGGTAATAGGAGCTTTCTTT.

The V and J genes are TRBV7-8 and TRBJ2-1; TRBD2 agrees at 8 bases. The CDR3 consists of 14 residues. The trim removed 7 bases at V and 6 bases at J, leaving 8 bases unmatched. Germline-derived CDR1 and CDR2 are SGHVS and FQNEAQ. The CDR3 sequence is CASNQAGVLNEQFF. The DNA for the CDR3 is TGTGCCAGCAACCAAGCGGGAGTCCTCAATGAGCAGTTCTTC.

The rearrangement uses TRBV28 and TRBJ2-7; D perhaps matches TRBD2 (5 bases). The CDR3 extends over 14 amino acids. In germline, CDR1 is MDHEN, CDR2 SYDVKM. V was pared by 6 bases and J by 5 bases, with 17 bases between. This chain's CDR3 is CASRVRGILDEQYF. The CDR3 DNA reads TGTGCCAGCAGGGTTCGGGGAATTCTGGACGAGCAGTACTTC.

The rearrangement links TRBV7-3 to TRBJ2-3, with 13 bases lining up with TRBD2. CDR3 length: 17 residues. Germline-derived CDR1 and CDR2 are SGHTA and FQGTGA. After removal of 4 bases from V and 9 bases from J, the junction contained 13 bases not matched to a gene. In DNA form, the CDR3 reads TGTGCCAGCAGCTCACCCCCAACTAGCGGGAGGGCGGAGACGCAGTATTTT. Translating it yields CASSSPPTSGRAETQYF. Filled out from reference TRBV7-3 and TRBJ2-3, the complete variable domain reads GAGVSQTPSNKVTEKGKYVELRCDPISGHTALYWYRQSLGQGPEFLIYFQGTGAADDSGLPNDRFFAVRPEGSVSTLKIQRTERGDSAVYLCASSSPPTSGRAETQYFGPGTRLTVL.

This clone was detected a few times. The V and J genes are TRBV5-1 and TRBJ2-5, with D possibly TRBD1 on 6 matching bases. V lost 0 bases and J lost 5, with 20 bases in between. Germline V gives CDR1 SGHRS, CDR2 YFSETQ. The length of the CDR3 is 17 residues. The DNA for the CDR3 is TGCGCCAGCAGCTTGGCCCTGGACAGTAGGGGTAGGGAGACCCAGTACTTC. Its translation is CASSLALDSRGRETQYF.

The chain recombines TRBV9 with TRBJ2-5, with TRBD2 matching over 9 bases. With 0 bases clipped from V and 2 bases from J, the junction kept 8 bases outside the gene matches. There are 17 residues in the CDR3. Germline assignment: CDR1 SGDLS and CDR2 YYNGEE. Written as DNA, the CDR3 is TGTGCCAGCAGCGTAGCTCTGCGGACTAGCGCGCAAGAGACCCAGTACTTC. Translation: CASSVALRTSAQETQYF. The full variable domain, completed using reference TRBV9 and TRBJ2-5, is DSGVTQTPKHLITATGQRVTLRCSPRSGDLSVYWYQQSLDQGLQFLIQYYNGEERAKGNILERFSAQQFPDLHSELNLSSLELGDSALYFCASSVALRTSAQETQYFGPGTRLLVL.

This chain joins TRBV2 and TRBJ2-3, with 11 bases aligning to TRBD1. The trim removed 5 bases at V and 4 bases at J, leaving 8 bases unmatched. Germline CDR1 SNHLY, CDR2 FYNNEI. The CDR3 loop spans 16 amino acids. The CDR3 loop reads CASSKTPGQGADTQYF. The CDR3, as DNA: TGTGCCAGCAGTAAAACCCCGGGACAGGGGGCAGATACGCAGTATTTT.

The rearrangement links TRBV9 to TRBJ1-1; no definite D call. Germline lookup yields CDR1 SGDLS and CDR2 YYNGEE. Trimming stripped 7 bases from V and 0 bases from J, with 10 bases between. This CDR3 region has 13 residues. The CDR3 loop is CASGLGVNTEAFF. CDR3 sequence (DNA): TGTGCCAGCGGCCTGGGCGTGAACACTGAAGCTTTCTTT.

A single count supports this clone. The rearrangement links TRBV2 to TRBJ1-6; D is perhaps TRBD1 (6 bases). The V end lost 5 bases, the J end lost 10 bases, and 15 bases lay between the germline ends. This CDR3 comprises 14 residues. Germline CDR1 is SNHLY and CDR2 is FYNNEI. The CDR3 region is CASSTGFEYSPLHF. The CDR3, as DNA: TGTGCCAGCAGTACAGGGTTTGAATACTCACCCCTCCACTTT.

The gene calls are TRBV15 and TRBJ2-7, with TRBD2 matching over 11 bases. Germline lookup yields CDR1 LNHNV and CDR2 YYDKDF (reference sequence). This CDR3 is 15 amino acids long. Unmatched junction bases numbered 0, after V lost 1 base and J lost 1 base. In DNA, the CDR3 is TGTGCCACCAGCAGAGGGACTAGCGGGTCCTACGAGCAGTACTTC. Its translation: CATSRGTSGSYEQYF. Supplemented by reference TRBV15 and TRBJ2-7, the full variable domain reads DAMVIQNPRYQVTQFGKPVTLSCSQTLNHNVMYWYQQKSSQAPKLLFHYYDKDFNNEADTPDNFQSRRPNTSFCFLDIRSPGLGDTAMYLCATSRGTSGSYEQYFGPGTRLTVT.

This clone has only a few counts. The chain uses TRBV10-3 and TRBJ1-2; TRBD1 agrees at 8 bases. CDR3 size: 18 residues. Germline V gives CDR1 ENHRY, CDR2 SYGVKD. The V segment lost 2 bases and the J segment 4 bases; nucleotides outside the gene matches: 15. The CDR3 nucleotides read TGTGCCATCAGTGAGAAAGGACAGGGAGTGCGACTGGGCTATGGCTACACCTTC. Protein sequence: CAISEKGQGVRLGYGYTF.

About this clone itself: This specimen includes other DNA sequences encoding the same CDR3. J is TRBJ2-7 and V is TRBV5-4; D is possibly TRBD1 (5 bases). The CDR3 spans 15 residues. The ends were cut back, 2 bases at V and 0 bases at J, with 12 bases in the middle. The V gene's germline CDR1 is SGHNT and CDR2 YYREEE (reference sequence). CDR3 DNA sequence: TGTGCCAGCAGCTTAGGGGATGGCCGCTCCTACGAGCAGTACTTC. Residues: CASSLGDGRSYEQYF.

Only one count was recorded for this clone. The gene calls are TRBV7-9 and TRBJ2-5; 15 bases agree with TRBD2. From germline, CDR1 is SEHNR and CDR2 FQNEAQ (reference sequence). The CDR3 consists of 19 residues. Trimming removed 2 bases from V and 4 bases from J; junction bases left unmatched: 11. The CDR3 is CASSLSARTSGRAPETQYF. In nucleotides, the CDR3 is TGTGCCAGCAGCTTATCGGCGAGGACTAGCGGGAGGGCGCCAGAGACCCAGTACTTC.

This sequence joins TRBV29-1 and TRBJ2-1; the match to TRBD2 covers 9 bases. V lost 0 bases, J lost 3 bases, and 6 bases stayed unmatched. Per germline, CDR1 SQVTM and CDR2 ANQGSEA. The CDR3 is 16 residues long. The CDR3: CSVEDHPSGNYNEQFF. CDR3 in DNA: TGCAGCGTTGAAGATCATCCTAGCGGGAACTACAATGAGCAGTTCTTC.

This clone was observed a single time. Distinct nucleotide sequences in the sample also encode this CDR3. The chain couples TRBV4-2 to TRBJ2-5; tentative D call: TRBD1 (5 bases). There are 14 residues in the CDR3. V was trimmed by 1 base and J by 3 bases, leaving 9 bases between them. CDR1 is LGHNA and CDR2 is YNFKEQ in the germline V gene. In DNA form, the CDR3 reads TGTGCCAGCAGCCAAGTGTCAGGGAAAGAGACCCAGTACTTC. It yields the protein CASSQVSGKETQYF.

This rearrangement joins TRBV11-3 to TRBJ2-2, with D possibly being TRBD2 (5 bases). Per the germline V gene, CDR1 is SGHNT and CDR2 is YENEEA. V was clipped by 3 bases and J by 0 bases, with 11 bases between them. The CDR3 runs 16 residues. The chain's CDR3 is CASSFRSGSNTGELFF. In DNA, the CDR3 is TGTGCCAGCAGCTTTCGCAGCGGATCGAACACCGGGGAGCTGTTTTTT.

J is TRBJ2-7 and V is TRBV15; 7 nucleotides align to TRBD2. Germline CDR1 reads LNHNV; CDR2 reads YYDKDF (reference sequence). The CDR3 extends over 14 amino acids. V lost 5 bases, J lost 2 bases, and 6 bases stayed unmatched. The CDR3 loop is CATSGGLGPYEQYF. CDR3 sequence (DNA): TGTGCCACCAGCGGAGGACTAGGGCCCTACGAGCAGTACTTC.

This clone showed up just once. The CDR3 sequence is CASSSPTSGRDNEQFF. Written as DNA, the CDR3 is TGTGCCAGCAGCTCCCCAACTAGCGGGAGGGACAATGAGCAGTTCTTC. This sequence joins TRBV5-4 and TRBJ2-1; the match to TRBD2 covers 13 bases. Germline CDR1 reads SGHNT; CDR2 reads YYREEE (reference sequence). Unmatched junction bases numbered 5, after V lost 3 bases and J lost 5 bases. This CDR3 has 16 amino acids.

This clone appeared a few times. This chain links TRBV11-3 with TRBJ1-1, with TRBD1 matching over 8 bases. Germline V lookup: CDR1 SGHNT, CDR2 YENEEA. J was trimmed by 1 base and V by 8 bases; bases with no gene match: 6. The CDR3 length is 14 residues. CDR3 amino acids: CASDRTGPNTEAFF. In DNA form, the CDR3 reads TGTGCCAGCGACCGGACAGGGCCGAACACTGAAGCTTTCTTT.

The table lists this clone with a few counts. This chain connects TRBV29-1 to TRBJ2-3; 11 positions agree with TRBD2. The trim removed 7 bases at V and 0 bases at J, leaving 6 bases unmatched. CDR3 length: 15 residues. Germline CDR1 is SQVTM and CDR2 is ANQGSEA. DNA of the CDR3: TGCAGCGGAGGGACTAGCGGAACTAGCACAGATACGCAGTATTTT. Its protein is CSGGTSGTSTDTQYF.

This chain joins TRBV6-5 and TRBJ2-1; 8 nucleotides line up with TRBD2. V was pared by 8 bases and J by 7 bases, with 10 bases of the junction left unmatched. This CDR3 has 14 amino acids. Germline V lookup: CDR1 MNHEY, CDR2 SVGAGI. The CDR3 DNA reads as TGTGCCAGCCAAGCGGGAGTTGCGGGAAATGAGCAGTTCTTC. Amino acids: CASQAGVAGNEQFF.